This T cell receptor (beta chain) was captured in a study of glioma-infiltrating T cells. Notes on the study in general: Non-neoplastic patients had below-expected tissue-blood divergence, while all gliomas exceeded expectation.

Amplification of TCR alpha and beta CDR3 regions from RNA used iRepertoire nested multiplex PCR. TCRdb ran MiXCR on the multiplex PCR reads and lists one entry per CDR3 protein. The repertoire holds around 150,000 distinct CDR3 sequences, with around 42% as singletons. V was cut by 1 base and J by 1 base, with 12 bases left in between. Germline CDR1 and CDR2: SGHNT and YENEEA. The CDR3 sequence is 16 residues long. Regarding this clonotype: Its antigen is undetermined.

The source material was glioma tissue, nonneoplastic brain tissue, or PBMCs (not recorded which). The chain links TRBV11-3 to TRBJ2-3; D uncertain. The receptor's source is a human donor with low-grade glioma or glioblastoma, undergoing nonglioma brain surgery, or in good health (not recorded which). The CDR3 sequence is CASSLGRRGGTDTQYF. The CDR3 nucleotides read TGTGCCAGCAGCTTAGGCAGGAGAGGTGGCACAGATACGCAGTATTTT.